This TCR beta chain was captured in a study of blood T cells in healthy people across ages. Study-level information: Template-switching capture recovered about one barcoded beta molecule per two T cells.

Primed by a sample-barcoded 5' primer and a J-beta primer mix, a second PCR proceeded for roughly 6 to 12 cycles. The template-switch adaptor, which had 12 random nucleotides, put a tag on each cDNA molecule. From the 5' RACE reads, TCRdb called clonotypes with MiXCR, one entry per CDR3 protein. Of around 670,000 distinct CDR3 sequences listed, about 30% are singletons. As to this clonotype: Its antigen is unknown.

Study conclusions and caveats: Getting older went along with TCR beta diversity per million T cells dropping roughly linearly. Versus aged donors, long-lived donors had higher diversity and more naive CD4+ cells.

Trimming pared 4 bases from V and 0 bases from J, leaving 12 bases between. The CDR3 sequence is 14 residues long. Germline V gives CDR1 SQVTM, CDR2 ANQGSEA. The clonotype was recovered from a woman of 80 years or more in good health. The source material was blood. The chain uses TRBV29-1 and TRBJ1-1; D remains unclear. The CDR3 protein is CSVVNSPMNTEAFF. The DNA for the CDR3 is TGCAGCGTTGTCAACAGCCCCATGAACACTGAAGCTTTCTTT.